This T cell receptor (beta chain) comes out of a study of CD8 T cells in ankylosing spondylitis. Germline CDR1 is SNHLY and CDR2 is FYNNEI. The germline V and J ends were trimmed by 7 bases and 0 bases, with 6 bases remaining between them. The CDR3 runs 12 residues. Via MiXCR, TCRdb re-called the 5' RACE reads, giving one row per CDR3 protein. The table lists 200,000 to 250,000 distinct CDR3 sequences, 10% to 13% of them singletons. The chain links TRBV2 to TRBJ2-5; D is perhaps TRBD1 (6 bases). The receptor was derived from a male donor with ankylosing spondylitis or in good health (not recorded which). Sequences were obtained from blood, either unsorted or a sorted T cell fraction (not recorded which). The CDR3 spells CASTGDQETQYF. The DNA of the CDR3 is TGTGCCAGCACAGGGGACCAAGAGACCCAGTACTTC. Together with reference TRBV2 and TRBJ2-5, the CDR3 gives the full variable domain: EPEVTQTPSHQVTQMGQEVILRCVPISNHLYFYWYRQILGQKVEFLVSFYNNEISEKSEIFDDQFSVERPDGSNFTLKIRSTKLEDSAMYFCASTGDQETQYFGPGTRLLVL.